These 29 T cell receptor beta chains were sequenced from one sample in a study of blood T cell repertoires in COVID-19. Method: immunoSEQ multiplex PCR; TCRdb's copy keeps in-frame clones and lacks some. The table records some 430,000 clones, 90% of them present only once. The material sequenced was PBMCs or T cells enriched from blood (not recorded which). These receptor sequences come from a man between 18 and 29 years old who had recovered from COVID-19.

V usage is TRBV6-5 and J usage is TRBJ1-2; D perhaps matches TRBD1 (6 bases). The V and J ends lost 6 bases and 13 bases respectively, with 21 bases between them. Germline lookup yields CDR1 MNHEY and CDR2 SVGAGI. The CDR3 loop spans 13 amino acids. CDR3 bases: TGTGCCAGCAGGGAGAGGGACACCAGCCGGCCCACCTTC. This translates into CASRERDTSRPTF.

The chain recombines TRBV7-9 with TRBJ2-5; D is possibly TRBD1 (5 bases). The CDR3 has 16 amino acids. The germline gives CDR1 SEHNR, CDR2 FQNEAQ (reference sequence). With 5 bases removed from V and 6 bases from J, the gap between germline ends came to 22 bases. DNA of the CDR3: TGTGCCAGCAGCCCCCGTGGGGCGCTTGAAGGGCAGACCCAGTACTTC. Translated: CASSPRGALEGQTQYF.

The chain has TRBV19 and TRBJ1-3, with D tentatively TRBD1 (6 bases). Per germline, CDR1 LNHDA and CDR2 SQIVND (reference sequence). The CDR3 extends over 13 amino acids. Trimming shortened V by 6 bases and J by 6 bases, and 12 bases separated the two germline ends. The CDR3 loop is CASSPDSENTIYF. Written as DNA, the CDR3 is TGTGCCAGTAGCCCGGACAGCGAAAACACCATATATTTT.

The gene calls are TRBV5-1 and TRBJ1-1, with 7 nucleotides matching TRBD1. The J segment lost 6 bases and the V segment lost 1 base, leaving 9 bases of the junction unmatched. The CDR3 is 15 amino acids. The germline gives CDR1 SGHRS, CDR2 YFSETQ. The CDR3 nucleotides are TGCGCCAGCAGCTTGTTCGTTCAGGGGGGCTCTGAAGCTTTCTTT. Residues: CASSLFVQGGSEAFF.

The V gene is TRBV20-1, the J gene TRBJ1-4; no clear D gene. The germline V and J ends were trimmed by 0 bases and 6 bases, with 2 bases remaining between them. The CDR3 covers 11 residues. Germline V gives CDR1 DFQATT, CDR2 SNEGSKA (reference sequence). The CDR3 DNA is TGCAGTGCTAGAGACGATGAAAAACTGTTTTTT. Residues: CSARDDEKLFF.

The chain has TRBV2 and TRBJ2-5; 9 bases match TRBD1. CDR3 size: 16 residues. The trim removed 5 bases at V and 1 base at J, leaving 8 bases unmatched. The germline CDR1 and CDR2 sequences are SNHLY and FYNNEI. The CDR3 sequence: CASSTAPGQGQETQYF. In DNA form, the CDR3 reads TGTGCCAGCAGTACCGCCCCGGGACAGGGCCAAGAGACCCAGTACTTC.

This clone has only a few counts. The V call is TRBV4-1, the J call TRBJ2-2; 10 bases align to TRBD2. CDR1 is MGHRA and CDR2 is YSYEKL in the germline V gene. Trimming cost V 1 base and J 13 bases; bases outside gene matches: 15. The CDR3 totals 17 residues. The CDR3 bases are TGCGCCAGCAGCCAAGGATTAAATGGCCTAGCGGGGGCTGTGCTGTTTTTT. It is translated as CASSQGLNGLAGAVLFF.

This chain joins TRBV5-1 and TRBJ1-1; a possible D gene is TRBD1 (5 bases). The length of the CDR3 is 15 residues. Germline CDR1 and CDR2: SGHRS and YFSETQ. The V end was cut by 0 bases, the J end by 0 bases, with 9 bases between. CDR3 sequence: CASSLASGVNTEAFF. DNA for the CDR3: TGCGCCAGCAGCTTGGCCTCGGGGGTGAACACTGAAGCTTTCTTT.

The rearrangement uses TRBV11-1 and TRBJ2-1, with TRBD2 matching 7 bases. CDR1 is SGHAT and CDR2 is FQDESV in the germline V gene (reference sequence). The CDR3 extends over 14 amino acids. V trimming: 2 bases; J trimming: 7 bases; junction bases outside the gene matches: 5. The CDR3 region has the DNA TGTGCCAGCAGCTTAACACTAGCGAAGAATGAGCAGTTCTTC. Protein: CASSLTLAKNEQFF.

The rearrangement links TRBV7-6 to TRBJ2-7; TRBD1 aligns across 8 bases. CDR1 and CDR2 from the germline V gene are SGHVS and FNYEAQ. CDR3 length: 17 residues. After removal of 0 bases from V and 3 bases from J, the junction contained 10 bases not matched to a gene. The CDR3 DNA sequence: TGTGCCAGCAGCTTAGCGAGGGCCCGGACAGGGCACTACGAGCAGTACTTC. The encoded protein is CASSLARARTGHYEQYF.

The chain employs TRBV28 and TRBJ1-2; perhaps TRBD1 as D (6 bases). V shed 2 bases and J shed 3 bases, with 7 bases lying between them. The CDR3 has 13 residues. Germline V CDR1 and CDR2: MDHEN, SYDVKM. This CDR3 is CASSLTGHYGYTF. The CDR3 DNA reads TGTGCCAGCAGTTTAACAGGGCACTATGGCTACACCTTC.

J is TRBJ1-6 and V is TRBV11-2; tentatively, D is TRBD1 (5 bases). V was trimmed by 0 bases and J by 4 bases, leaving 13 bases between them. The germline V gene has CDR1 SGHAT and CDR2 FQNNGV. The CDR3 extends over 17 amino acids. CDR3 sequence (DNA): TGTGCCAGCAGCTTAGATCTACGACAGATGTATAATTCACCCCTCCACTTT. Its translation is CASSLDLRQMYNSPLHF.

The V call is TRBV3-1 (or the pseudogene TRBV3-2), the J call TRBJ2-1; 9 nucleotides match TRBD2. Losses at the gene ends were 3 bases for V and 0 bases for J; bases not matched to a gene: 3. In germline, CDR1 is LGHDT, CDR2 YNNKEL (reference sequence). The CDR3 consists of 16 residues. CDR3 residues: CASSHLAGSSYNEQFF. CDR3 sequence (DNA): TGTGCCAGCAGCCACCTAGCGGGAAGCTCCTACAATGAGCAGTTCTTC.

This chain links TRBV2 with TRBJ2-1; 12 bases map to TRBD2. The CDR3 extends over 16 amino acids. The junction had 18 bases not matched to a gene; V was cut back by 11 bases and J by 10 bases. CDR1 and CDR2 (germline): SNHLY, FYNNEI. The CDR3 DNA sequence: TGTGCCGACTCTCGACTAGCGGGAGCGGGGCGGGGAGAGCAGTTCTTC. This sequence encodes CADSRLAGAGRGEQFF.

This chain's CDR3 is CASTPPGTSFGKTHDTQYF. CDR3 DNA: TGTGCCAGCACACCCCCGGGGACTAGCTTCGGGAAAACCCATGATACGCAGTATTTT. The chain joins TRBV7-9 to TRBJ2-3; 9 bases align to TRBD2. The germline CDR1 and CDR2 sequences are SEHNR and FQNEAQ (reference sequence). V shed 7 bases, J shed 6 bases, and the junction held 23 bases outside the gene matches. There are 19 residues in the CDR3.

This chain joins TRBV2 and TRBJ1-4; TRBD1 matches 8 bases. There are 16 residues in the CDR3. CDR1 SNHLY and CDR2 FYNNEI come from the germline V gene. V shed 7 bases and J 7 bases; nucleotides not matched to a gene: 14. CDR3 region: CASKGQGVTSAEKLFF. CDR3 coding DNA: TGTGCCAGCAAAGGACAGGGTGTAACCAGTGCTGAAAAACTGTTTTTT.

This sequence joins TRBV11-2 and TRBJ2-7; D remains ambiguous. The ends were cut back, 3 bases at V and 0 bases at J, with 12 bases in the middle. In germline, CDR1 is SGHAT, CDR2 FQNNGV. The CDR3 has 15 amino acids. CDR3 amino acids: CASSFTHDISYEQYF. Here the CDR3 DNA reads TGTGCCAGCAGCTTCACGCATGACATCTCCTACGAGCAGTACTTC.

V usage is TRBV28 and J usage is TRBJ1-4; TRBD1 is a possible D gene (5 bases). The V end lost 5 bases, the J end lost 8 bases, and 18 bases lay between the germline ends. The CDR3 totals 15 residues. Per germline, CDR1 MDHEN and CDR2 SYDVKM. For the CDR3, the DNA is TGTGCCAGCAGTCCGCCCGGGACGGGGGTCGAAAAACTGTTTTTT. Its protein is CASSPPGTGVEKLFF.

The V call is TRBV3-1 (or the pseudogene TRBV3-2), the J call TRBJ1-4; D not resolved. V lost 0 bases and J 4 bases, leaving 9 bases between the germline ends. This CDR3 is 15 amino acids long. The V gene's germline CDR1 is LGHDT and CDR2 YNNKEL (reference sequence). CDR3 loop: CASSQDQAYNEKLFF. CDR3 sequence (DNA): TGTGCCAGCAGCCAAGATCAGGCCTATAATGAAAAACTGTTTTTT.

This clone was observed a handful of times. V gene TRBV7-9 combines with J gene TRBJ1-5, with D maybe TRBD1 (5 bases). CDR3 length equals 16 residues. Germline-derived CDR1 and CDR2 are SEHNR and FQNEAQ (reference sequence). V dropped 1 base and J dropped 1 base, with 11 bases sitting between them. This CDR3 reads CASSLEPGVSNQPQHF. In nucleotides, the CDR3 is TGTGCCAGCAGCTTAGAACCGGGGGTGAGCAATCAGCCCCAGCATTTT. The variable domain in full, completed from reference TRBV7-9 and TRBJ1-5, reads DTGVSQNPRHKITKRGQNVTFRCDPISEHNRLYWYRQTLGQGPEFLTYFQNEAQLEKSRLLSDRFSAERPKGSFSTLEIQRTEQGDSAMYLCASSLEPGVSNQPQHFGDGTRLSIL.

DNA for the CDR3: TGTGCCAGTAGTATCCTAGCGGGGGGTACAGATACGCAGTATTTT. It codes for CASSILAGGTDTQYF. The chain uses TRBV19 and TRBJ2-3, with 11 bases identical to TRBD2. This CDR3 has 15 amino acids. Per germline, CDR1 LNHDA and CDR2 SQIVND (reference sequence). J lost 3 bases, V lost 3 bases, and 2 bases had no gene match.

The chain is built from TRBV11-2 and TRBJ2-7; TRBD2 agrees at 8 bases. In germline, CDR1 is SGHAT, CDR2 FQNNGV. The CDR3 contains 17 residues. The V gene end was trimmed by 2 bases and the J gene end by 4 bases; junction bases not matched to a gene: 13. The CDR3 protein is CASSLIRISGSRYEQYF. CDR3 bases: TGTGCCAGCAGCTTAATTCGGATAAGCGGGAGTCGGTACGAGCAGTACTTC.

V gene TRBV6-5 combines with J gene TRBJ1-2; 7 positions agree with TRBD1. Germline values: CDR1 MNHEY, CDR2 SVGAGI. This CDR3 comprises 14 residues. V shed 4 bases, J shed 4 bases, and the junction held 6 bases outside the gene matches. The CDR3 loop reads CASSSGTAGYGYTF. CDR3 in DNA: TGTGCCAGCAGTTCCGGGACAGCTGGCTATGGCTACACCTTC.

This CDR3 is CASSHSIPGQGWLGSNQPQHF. The CDR3 DNA follows: TGCGCCAGCAGCCATTCTATCCCGGGACAGGGATGGTTGGGCAGCAATCAGCCCCAGCATTTT. This sequence joins TRBV4-1 and TRBJ1-5; 9 bases line up with TRBD1. The V segment lost 3 bases and the J segment 1 base; nucleotides outside the gene matches: 19. The CDR3 extends over 21 amino acids. Germline CDR1 reads MGHRA; CDR2 reads YSYEKL.

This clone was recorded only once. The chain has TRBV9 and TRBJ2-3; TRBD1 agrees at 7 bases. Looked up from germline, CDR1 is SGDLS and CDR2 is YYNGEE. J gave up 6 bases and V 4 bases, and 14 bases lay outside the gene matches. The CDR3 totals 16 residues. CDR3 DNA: TGTGCCAGCAGCAGACACATCACAGGGGTGGGTGATACGCAGTATTTT. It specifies CASSRHITGVGDTQYF.

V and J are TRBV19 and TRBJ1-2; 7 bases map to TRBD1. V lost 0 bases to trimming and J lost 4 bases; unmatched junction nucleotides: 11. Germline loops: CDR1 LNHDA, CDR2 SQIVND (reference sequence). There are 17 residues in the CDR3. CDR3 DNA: TGTGCCAGTAGTATAGATCGGATCCACAGGGGCAGCTATGGCTACACCTTC. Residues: CASSIDRIHRGSYGYTF.

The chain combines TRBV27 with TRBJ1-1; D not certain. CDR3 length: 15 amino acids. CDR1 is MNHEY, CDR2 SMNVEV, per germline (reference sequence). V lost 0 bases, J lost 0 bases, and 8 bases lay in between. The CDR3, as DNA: TGTGCCAGCAGTTTATCCCCGGGGTTGAACACTGAAGCTTTCTTT. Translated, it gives CASSLSPGLNTEAFF.

CDR3 region: CASSLSGGAKDTQYF. As DNA, the CDR3 is TGTGCCAGCAGCTTGAGCGGGGGGGCTAAAGATACGCAGTATTTT. The genes are TRBV9 and TRBJ2-3; 10 nucleotides align to TRBD2. Trimming cost V 4 bases and J 5 bases; bases outside gene matches: 7. The CDR3 length is 15 residues. Germline values: CDR1 SGDLS, CDR2 YYNGEE.

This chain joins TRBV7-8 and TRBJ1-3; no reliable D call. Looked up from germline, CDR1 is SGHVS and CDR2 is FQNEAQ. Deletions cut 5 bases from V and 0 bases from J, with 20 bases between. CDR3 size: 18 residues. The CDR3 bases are TGTGCCAGCAGCGCTACAATAGTTGCAGGTGCCTCTGGAAACACCATATATTTT. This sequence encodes CASSATIVAGASGNTIYF.